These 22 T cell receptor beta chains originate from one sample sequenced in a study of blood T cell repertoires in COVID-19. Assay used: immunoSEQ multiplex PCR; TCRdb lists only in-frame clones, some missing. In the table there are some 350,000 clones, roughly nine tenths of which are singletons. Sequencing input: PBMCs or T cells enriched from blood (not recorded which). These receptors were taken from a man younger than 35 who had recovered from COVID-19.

CDR3: CASSPPGAQGIYGYTF. The CDR3 DNA is TGTGCCAGCTCACCACCGGGGGCACAGGGAATCTATGGCTACACCTTC. The rearrangement links TRBV18 to TRBJ1-2; maybe TRBD1 (6 bases). The length of the CDR3 is 16 residues. With 0 bases removed from V and 4 bases from J, the gap between germline ends came to 15 bases. The germline CDR1 and CDR2 sequences are KGHSH and LQKENI.

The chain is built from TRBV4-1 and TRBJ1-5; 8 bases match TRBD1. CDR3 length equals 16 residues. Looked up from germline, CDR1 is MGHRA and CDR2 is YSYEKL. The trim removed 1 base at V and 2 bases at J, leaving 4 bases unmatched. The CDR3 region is CASSQGSGGGNQPQHF. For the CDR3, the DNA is TGCGCCAGCAGCCAAGGGTCAGGGGGCGGCAATCAGCCCCAGCATTTT.

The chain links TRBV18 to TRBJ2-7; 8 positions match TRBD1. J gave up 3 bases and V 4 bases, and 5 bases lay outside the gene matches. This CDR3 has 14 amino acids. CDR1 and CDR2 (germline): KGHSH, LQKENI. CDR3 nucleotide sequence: TGTGCCAGCTCACTCCGGACAGGGATCTACGAGCAGTACTTC. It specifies CASSLRTGIYEQYF.

CDR3 protein: CASNPRGAGVADTQYF. For the CDR3, the DNA is TGTGCCAGCAACCCACGAGGAGCGGGAGTCGCAGATACGCAGTATTTT. The chain couples TRBV9 to TRBJ2-3; TRBD2 aligns across 8 bases. V lost 6 bases and J lost 4; bases outside the gene matches: 13. Germline V CDR1 and CDR2: SGDLS, YYNGEE. The length of the CDR3 is 16 residues.

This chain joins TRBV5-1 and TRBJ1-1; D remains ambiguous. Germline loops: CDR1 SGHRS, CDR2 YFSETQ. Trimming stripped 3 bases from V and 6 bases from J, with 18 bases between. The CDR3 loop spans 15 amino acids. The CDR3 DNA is TGCGCCAGCAGCTCAGGAGGGTCGCCGGCTTCTGAAGCTTTCTTT. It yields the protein CASSSGGSPASEAFF.

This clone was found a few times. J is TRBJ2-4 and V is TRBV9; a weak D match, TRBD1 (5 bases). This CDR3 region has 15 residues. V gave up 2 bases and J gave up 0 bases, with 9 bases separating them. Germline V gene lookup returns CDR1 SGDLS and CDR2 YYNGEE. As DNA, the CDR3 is TGTGCCAGCAGCGTGACAGCTCTAGCCAAAAACATTCAGTACTTC. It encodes CASSVTALAKNIQYF.

The CDR3 DNA reads TGCGCCAGCAGCTCGATGACAGGCCAAGAGACCCAGTACTTC. Translating it yields CASSSMTGQETQYF. The chain carries TRBV5-1 and TRBJ2-5; the D gene is possibly TRBD1 (6 bases). Germline V gene sequence: CDR1 SGHRS, CDR2 YFSETQ. The V gene lost 3 bases and the J gene lost 1 base, with 10 bases spanning the gap. The CDR3 is made up of 14 amino acids.

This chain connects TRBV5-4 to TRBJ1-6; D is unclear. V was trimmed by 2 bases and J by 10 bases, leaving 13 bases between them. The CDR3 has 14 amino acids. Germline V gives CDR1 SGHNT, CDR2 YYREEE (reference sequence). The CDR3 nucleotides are TGTGCCAGCAGCTTTCGAACAGCAGGCTCACCCCTCCACTTT. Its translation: CASSFRTAGSPLHF. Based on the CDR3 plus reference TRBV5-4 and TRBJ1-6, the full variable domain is ETGVTQSPTHLIKTRGQQVTLRCSSQSGHNTVSWYQQALGQGPQFIFQYYREEENGRGNFPPRFSGLQFPNYSSELNVNALELDDSALYLCASSFRTAGSPLHFGNGTRLTVT.

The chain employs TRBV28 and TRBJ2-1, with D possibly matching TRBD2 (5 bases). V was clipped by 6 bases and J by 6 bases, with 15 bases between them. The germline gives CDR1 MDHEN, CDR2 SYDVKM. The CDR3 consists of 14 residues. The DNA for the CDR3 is TGTGCCAGCAGAGGGTTAGCGCGAAGCAATGAGCAGTTCTTC. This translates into CASRGLARSNEQFF.

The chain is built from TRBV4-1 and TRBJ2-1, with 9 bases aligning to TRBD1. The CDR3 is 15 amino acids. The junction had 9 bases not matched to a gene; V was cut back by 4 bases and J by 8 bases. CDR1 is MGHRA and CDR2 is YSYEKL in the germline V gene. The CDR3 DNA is TGCGCCAGCAGCCTTGGACAGGGGCCGAGCTATGAGCAGTTCTTC. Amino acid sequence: CASSLGQGPSYEQFF.

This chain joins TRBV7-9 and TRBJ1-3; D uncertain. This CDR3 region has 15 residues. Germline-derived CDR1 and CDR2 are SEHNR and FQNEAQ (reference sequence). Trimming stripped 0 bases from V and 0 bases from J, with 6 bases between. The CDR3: CASSLATYSGNTIYF. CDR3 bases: TGTGCCAGCAGCTTAGCGACTTACTCTGGAAACACCATATATTTT.

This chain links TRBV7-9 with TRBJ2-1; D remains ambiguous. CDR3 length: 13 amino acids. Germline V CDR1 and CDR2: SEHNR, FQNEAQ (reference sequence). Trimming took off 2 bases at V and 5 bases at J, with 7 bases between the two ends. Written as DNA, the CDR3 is TGTGCCAGCAGCTTAAGTCAGAACAATGAGCAGTTCTTC. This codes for CASSLSQNNEQFF.

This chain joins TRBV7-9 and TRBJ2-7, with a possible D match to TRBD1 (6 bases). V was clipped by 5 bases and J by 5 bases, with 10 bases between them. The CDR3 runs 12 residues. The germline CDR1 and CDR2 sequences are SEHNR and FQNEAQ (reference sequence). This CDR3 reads CASSQDSDEQYF. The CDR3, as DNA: TGTGCCAGCAGCCAGGACAGTGACGAGCAGTACTTC.

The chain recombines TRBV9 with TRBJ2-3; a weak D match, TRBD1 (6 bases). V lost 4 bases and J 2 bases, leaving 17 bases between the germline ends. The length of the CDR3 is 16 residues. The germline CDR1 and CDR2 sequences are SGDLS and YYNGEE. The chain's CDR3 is CASSLTTGLTTDTQYF. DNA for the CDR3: TGTGCCAGCAGCCTCACGACAGGCTTAACCACAGATACGCAGTATTTT.

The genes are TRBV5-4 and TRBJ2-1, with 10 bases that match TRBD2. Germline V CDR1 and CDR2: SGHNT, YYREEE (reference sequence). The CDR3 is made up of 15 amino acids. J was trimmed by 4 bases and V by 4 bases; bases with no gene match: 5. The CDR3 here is CASSPGTSVYNEQFF. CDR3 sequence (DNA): TGTGCCAGCAGCCCCGGGACTAGCGTTTACAATGAGCAGTTCTTC.

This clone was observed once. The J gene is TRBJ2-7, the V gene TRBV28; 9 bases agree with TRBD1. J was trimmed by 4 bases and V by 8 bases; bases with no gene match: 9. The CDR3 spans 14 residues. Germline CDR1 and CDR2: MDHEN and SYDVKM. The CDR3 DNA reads TGTGCCAGCTGTACAGGGACAGGGAGGTACGAGCAGTACTTC. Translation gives CASCTGTGRYEQYF.

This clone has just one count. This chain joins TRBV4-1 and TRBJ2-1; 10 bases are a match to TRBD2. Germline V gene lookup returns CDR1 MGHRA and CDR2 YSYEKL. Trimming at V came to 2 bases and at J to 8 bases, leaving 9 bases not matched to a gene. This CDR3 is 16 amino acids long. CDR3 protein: CASSQRTSGALDEQFF. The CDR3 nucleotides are TGCGCCAGCAGCCAACGCACTAGCGGGGCCCTGGATGAGCAGTTCTTC.

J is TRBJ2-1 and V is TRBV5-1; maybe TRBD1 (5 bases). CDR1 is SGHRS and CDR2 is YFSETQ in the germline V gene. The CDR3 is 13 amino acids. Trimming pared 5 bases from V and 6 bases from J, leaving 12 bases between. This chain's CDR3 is CASSSGQTNEQFF. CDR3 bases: TGCGCCAGCAGTTCTGGACAAACCAATGAGCAGTTCTTC.

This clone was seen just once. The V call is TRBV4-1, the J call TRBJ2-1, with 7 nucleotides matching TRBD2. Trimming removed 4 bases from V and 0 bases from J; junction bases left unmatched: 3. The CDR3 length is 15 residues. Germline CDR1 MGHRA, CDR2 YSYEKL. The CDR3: CASSLREGSYNEQFF. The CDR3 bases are TGCGCCAGCAGCCTCAGGGAGGGCTCCTACAATGAGCAGTTCTTC.

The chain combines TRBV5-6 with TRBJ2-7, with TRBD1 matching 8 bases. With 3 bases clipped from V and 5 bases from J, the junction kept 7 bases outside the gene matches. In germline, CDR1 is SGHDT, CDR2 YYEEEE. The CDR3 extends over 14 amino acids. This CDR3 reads CASSSPSGGNEQYF. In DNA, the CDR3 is TGTGCCAGCAGCTCGCCTTCAGGGGGCAACGAGCAGTACTTC.

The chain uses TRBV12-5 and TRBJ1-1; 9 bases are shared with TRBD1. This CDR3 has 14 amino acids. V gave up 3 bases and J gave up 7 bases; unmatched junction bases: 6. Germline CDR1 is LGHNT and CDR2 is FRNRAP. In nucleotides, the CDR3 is TGTGCTAGTGGTTTAGCTACAGGGGGCTATGAAGCTTTCTTT. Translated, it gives CASGLATGGYEAFF.

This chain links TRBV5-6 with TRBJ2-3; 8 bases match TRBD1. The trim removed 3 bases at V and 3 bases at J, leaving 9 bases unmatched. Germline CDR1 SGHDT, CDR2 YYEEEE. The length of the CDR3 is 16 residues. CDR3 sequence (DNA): TGTGCCAGCAGCTCAGCCCGGACAGGGAAAACAGATACGCAGTATTTT. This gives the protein CASSSARTGKTDTQYF.